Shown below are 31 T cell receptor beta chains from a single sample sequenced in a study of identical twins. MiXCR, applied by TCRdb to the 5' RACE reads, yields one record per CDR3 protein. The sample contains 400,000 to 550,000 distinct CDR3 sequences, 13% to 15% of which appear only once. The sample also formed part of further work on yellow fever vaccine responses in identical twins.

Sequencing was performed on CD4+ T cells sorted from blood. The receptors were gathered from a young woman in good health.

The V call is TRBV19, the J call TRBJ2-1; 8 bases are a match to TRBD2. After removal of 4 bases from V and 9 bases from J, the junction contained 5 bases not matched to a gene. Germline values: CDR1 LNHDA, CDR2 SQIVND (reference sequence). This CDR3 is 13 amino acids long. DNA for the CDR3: TGTGCCAGTAGTAGAGGACTAGCCTCTGAGCAGTTCTTC. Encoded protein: CASSRGLASEQFF.

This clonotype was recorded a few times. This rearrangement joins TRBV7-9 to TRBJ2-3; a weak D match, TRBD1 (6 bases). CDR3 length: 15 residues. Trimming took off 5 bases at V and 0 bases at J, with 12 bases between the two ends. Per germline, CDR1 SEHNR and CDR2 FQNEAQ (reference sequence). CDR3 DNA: TGTGCCAGCAGCCCCGGGACACTTAGCACAGATACGCAGTATTTT. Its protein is CASSPGTLSTDTQYF.

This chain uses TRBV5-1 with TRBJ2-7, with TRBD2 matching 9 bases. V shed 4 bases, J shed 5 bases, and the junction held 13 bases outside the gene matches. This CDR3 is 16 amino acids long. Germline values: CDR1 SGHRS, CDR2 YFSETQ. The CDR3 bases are TGCGCCAGCAGCCCGGGATTAGCGGGGGTCCCCCACGAGCAGTACTTC. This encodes CASSPGLAGVPHEQYF. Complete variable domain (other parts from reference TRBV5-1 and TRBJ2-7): KAGVTQTPRYLIKTRGQQVTLSCSPISGHRSVSWYQQTPGQGLQFLFEYFSETQRNKGNFPGRFSGRQFSNSRSEMNVSTLELGDSALYLCASSPGLAGVPHEQYFGPGTRLTVT.

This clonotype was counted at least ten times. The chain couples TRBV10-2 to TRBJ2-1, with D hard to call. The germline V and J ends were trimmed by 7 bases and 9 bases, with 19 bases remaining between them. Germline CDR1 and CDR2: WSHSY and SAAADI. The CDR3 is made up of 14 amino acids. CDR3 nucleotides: TGCGCCAGCACCCAGAAAGTCAGGTCGGGTGAGCAGTTCTTC. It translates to CASTQKVRSGEQFF.

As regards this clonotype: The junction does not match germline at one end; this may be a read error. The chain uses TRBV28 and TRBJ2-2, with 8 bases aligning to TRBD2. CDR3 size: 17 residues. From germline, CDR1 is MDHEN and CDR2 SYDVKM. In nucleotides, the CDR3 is TGTGCCTGCAGTTTAACTTCGGGAGGGCCTTACGCCGGGGAGCTGTTTTTT. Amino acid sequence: CACSLTSGGPYAGELFF.

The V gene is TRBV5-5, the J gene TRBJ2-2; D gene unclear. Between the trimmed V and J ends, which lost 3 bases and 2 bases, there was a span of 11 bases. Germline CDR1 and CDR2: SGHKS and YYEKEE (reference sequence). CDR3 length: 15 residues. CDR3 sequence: CASSSRATNTGELFF. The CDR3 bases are TGTGCCAGCAGCTCTAGGGCGACCAACACCGGGGAGCTGTTTTTT. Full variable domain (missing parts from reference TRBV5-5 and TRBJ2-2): DAGVTQSPTHLIKTRGQQVTLRCSPISGHKSVSWYQQVLGQGPQFIFQYYEKEERGRGNFPDRFSARQFPNYSSELNVNALLLGDSALYLCASSSRATNTGELFFGEGSRLTVL.

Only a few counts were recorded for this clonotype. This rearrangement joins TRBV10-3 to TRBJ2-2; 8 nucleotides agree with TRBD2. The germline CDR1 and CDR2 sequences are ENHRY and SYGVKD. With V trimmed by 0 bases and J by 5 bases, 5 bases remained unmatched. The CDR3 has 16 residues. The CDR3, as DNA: TGTGCCATCAGTGAGTCGATTAGCGGGAAAACCGGGGAGCTGTTTTTT. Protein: CAISESISGKTGELFF.

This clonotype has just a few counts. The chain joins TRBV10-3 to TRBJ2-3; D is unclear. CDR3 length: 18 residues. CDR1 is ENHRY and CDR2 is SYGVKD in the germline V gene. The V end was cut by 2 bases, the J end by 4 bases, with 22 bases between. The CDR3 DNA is TGTGCCATCAGTGAGCCCAAAACCGGTCCTCCGGTATCAGATACGCAGTATTTT. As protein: CAISEPKTGPPVSDTQYF.

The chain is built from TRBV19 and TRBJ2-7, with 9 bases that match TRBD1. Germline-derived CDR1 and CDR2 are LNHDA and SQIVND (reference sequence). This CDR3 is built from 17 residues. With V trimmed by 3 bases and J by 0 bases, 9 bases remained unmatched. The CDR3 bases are TGTGCCAGTAGTATTCACGGGACAGGGCCCAGCTCCTACGAGCAGTACTTC. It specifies CASSIHGTGPSSYEQYF.

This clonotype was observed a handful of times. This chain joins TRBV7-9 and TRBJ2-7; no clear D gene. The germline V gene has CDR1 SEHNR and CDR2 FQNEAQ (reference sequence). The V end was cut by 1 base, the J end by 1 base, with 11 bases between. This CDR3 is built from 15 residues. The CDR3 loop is CASSLEVHTSYEQYF. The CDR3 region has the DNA TGTGCCAGCAGCTTAGAAGTCCATACATCCTACGAGCAGTACTTC.

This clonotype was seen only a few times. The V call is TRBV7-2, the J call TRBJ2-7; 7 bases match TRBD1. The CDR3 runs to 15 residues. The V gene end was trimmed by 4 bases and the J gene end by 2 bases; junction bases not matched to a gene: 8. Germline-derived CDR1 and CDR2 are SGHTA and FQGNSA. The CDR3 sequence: CASSYRGEQTYEQYF. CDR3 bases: TGTGCCAGCAGCTACAGGGGTGAACAGACCTACGAGCAGTACTTC.

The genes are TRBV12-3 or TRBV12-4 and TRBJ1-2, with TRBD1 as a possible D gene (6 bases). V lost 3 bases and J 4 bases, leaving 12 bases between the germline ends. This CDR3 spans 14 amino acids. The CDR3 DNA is TGTGCCAGCAGTTTCCTGACAGGACCCTATGGCTACACCTTC. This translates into CASSFLTGPYGYTF.

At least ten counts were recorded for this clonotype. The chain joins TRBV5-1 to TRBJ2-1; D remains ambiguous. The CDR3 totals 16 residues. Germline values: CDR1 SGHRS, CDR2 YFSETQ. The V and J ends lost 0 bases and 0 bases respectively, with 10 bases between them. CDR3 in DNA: TGCGCCAGCAGCTTGGGTCTACTGAGCTCCTACAATGAGCAGTTCTTC. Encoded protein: CASSLGLLSSYNEQFF.

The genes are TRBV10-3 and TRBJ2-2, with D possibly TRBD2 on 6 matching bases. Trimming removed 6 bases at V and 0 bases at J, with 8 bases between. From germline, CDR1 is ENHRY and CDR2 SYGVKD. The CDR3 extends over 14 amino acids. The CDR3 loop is CAIRAGTNTGELFF. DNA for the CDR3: TGTGCCATCAGGGCGGGAACGAACACCGGGGAGCTGTTTTTT.

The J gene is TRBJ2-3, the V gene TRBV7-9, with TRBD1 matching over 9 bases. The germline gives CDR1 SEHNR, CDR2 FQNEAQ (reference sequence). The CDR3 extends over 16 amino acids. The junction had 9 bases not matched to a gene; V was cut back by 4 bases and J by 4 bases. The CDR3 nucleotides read TGTGCCAGCAGCTCTACCGGACAGGGGCCTGCAGATACGCAGTATTTT. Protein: CASSSTGQGPADTQYF.

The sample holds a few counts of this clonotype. This CDR3 is CASRQGQGVLSYNSPLHF. The CDR3 DNA sequence: TGTGCCAGCAGACAGGGACAGGGGGTTCTTTCCTATAATTCACCCCTCCACTTT. The chain recombines TRBV28 with TRBJ1-6; 11 bases match TRBD1. The J segment lost 1 base and the V segment lost 6 bases, leaving 8 bases of the junction unmatched. From germline, CDR1 is MDHEN and CDR2 SYDVKM. The CDR3 extends over 18 amino acids. The full variable domain, rest sourced from reference TRBV28 and TRBJ1-6, is DVKVTQSSRYLVKRTGEKVFLECVQDMDHENMFWYRQDPGLGLRLIYFSYDVKMKEKGDIPEGYSVSREKKERFSLILESASTNQTSMYLCASRQGQGVLSYNSPLHFGNGTRLTVT.

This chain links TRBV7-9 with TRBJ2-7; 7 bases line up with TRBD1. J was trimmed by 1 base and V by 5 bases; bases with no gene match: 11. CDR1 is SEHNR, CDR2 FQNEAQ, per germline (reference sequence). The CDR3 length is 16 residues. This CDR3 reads CASSTRDRFLSYEQYF. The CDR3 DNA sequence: TGTGCCAGCAGCACGAGGGACAGATTCCTTTCCTACGAGCAGTACTTC.

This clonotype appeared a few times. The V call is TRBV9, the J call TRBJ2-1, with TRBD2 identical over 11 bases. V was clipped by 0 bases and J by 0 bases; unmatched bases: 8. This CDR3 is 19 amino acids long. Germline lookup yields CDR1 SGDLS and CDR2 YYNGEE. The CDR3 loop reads CASSVARLAGTSSYNEQFF. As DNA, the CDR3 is TGTGCCAGCAGCGTAGCTCGACTAGCGGGGACTAGCTCCTACAATGAGCAGTTCTTC.

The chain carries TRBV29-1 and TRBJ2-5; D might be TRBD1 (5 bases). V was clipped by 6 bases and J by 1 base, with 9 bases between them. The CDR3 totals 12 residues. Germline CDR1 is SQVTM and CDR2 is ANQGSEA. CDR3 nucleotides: TGCAGCGTCCACAGGTCCCAAGAGACCCAGTACTTC. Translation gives CSVHRSQETQYF.

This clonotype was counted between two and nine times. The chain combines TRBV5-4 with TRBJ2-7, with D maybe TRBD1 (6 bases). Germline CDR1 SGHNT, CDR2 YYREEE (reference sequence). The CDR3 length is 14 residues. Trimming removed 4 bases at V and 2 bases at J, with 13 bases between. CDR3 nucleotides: TGTGCCAGCAGCCGCCCTGAGGGGGCCTACGAGCAGTACTTC. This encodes CASSRPEGAYEQYF. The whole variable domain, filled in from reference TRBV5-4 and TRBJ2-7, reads ETGVTQSPTHLIKTRGQQVTLRCSSQSGHNTVSWYQQALGQGPQFIFQYYREEENGRGNFPPRFSGLQFPNYSSELNVNALELDDSALYLCASSRPEGAYEQYFGPGTRLTVT.

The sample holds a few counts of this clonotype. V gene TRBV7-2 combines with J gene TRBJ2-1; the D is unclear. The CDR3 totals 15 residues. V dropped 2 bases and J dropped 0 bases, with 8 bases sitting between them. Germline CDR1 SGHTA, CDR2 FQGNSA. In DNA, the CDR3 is TGTGCCAGCAGCTTAACTTTTAGCTCCTACAATGAGCAGTTCTTC. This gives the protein CASSLTFSSYNEQFF.

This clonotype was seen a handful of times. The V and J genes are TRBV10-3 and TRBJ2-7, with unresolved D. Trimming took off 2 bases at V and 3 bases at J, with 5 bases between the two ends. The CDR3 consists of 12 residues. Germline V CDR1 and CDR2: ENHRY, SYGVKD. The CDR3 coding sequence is TGTGCCATCAGTGAGAAGAACTACGAGCAGTACTTC. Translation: CAISEKNYEQYF.

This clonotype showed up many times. This chain's CDR3 is CASSPWGHMETQYF. DNA of the CDR3: TGTGCCAGCAGTCCCTGGGGACATATGGAGACCCAGTACTTC. The chain joins TRBV12-3 or TRBV12-4 to TRBJ2-5; a weak D match, TRBD1 (6 bases). This CDR3 has 14 residues. Trimming removed 5 bases at V and 5 bases at J, with 15 bases between.

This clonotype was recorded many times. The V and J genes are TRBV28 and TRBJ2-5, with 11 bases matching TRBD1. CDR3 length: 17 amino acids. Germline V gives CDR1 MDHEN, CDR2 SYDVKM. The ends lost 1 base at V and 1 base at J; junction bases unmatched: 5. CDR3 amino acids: CASSLYEGTGGQETQYF. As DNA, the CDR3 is TGTGCCAGCAGTTTATATGAGGGGACAGGGGGCCAAGAGACCCAGTACTTC.

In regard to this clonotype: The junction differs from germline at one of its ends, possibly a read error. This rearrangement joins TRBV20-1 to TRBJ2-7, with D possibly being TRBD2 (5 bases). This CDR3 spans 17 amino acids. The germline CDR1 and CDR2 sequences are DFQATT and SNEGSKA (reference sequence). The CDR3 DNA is TGCTGTGCCAAGAAGAGCGGAAGGACTGGGGTCACCTACGAGCAGTACTTC. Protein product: CCAKKSGRTGVTYEQYF.

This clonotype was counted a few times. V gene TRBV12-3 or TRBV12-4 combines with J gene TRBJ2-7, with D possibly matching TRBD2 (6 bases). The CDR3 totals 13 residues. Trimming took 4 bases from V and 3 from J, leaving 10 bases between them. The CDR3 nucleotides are TGTGCCAGCAGTTCTCGGGGGAACTACGAGCAGTACTTC. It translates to CASSSRGNYEQYF.

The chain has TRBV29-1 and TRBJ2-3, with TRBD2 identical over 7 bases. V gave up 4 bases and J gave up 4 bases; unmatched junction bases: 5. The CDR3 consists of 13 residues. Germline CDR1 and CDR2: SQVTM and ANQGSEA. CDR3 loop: CSVVAGAPDTQYF. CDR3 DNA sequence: TGCAGCGTTGTGGCGGGAGCTCCAGATACGCAGTATTTT.

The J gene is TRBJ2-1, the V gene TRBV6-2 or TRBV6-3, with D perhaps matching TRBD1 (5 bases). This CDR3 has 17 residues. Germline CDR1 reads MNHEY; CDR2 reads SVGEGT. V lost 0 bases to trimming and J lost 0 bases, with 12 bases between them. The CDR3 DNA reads TGTGCCAGCAGTTACTCGTATGGGGCAAGCTCCTACAATGAGCAGTTCTTC. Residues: CASSYSYGASSYNEQFF.

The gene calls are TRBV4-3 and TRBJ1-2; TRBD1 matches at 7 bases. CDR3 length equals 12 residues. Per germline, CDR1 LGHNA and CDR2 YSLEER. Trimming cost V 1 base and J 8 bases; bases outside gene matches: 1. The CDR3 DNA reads TGCGCCAGCAGCCAAGCAGGGGGAGGCTACACCTTC. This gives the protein CASSQAGGGYTF.

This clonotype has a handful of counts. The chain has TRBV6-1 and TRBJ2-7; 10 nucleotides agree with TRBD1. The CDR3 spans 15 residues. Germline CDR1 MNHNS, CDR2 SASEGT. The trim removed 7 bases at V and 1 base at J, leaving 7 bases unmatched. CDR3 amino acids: CASTYRDRGSYEQYF. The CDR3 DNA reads TGTGCCAGCACCTACAGGGACAGGGGTTCCTACGAGCAGTACTTC.

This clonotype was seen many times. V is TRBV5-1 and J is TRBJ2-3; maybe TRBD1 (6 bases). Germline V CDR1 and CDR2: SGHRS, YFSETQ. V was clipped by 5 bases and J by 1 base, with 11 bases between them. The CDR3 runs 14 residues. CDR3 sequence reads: CASRTGQGTDTQYF. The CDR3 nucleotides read TGCGCCAGCAGGACAGGCCAGGGCACAGATACGCAGTATTTT.